Listed below are T cell receptor beta chains from one sample, sequenced in a study of T cell clones after liver transplantation. The assay was immunoSEQ multiplex PCR, and TCRdb's table has in-frame clones only and misses some. Seen here are 70,000 or so clones, more than 90% observed once, and the top ten hold about 2.5%. Specimen: CD4+ T cells from blood, collected before liver transplant. These receptors all come from a human donor who received a liver transplant. CDR3s include the opening cysteine and the closing phenylalanine or tryptophan. The order of the fields is CDR3 length, clone size, D gene, V gene, J gene, CDR3 DNA, CDR3 protein. A D gene is named only where the DNA matches it firmly. Not all rows give a size; the values are once, few, many and, for expanded clones, a class.

len: 13
abundance: .
d_gene: .
v_gene: TRBV27
j_gene: TRBJ1-1
CDR3nt: TGTGCCAGCAGACCCTTGGGGAACACTGAAGCTTTCTTT
CDR3aa: CASRPLGNTEAFF

len: 13
abundance: .
d_gene: .
v_gene: TRBV10-3
j_gene: TRBJ2-7
CDR3nt: TGTGCCATCAGTATTGGTAGGGAAGACGAGCAGTACTTC
CDR3aa: CAISIGREDEQYF

len: 15
abundance: .
d_gene: .
v_gene: TRBV11-2
j_gene: TRBJ1-1
CDR3nt: TGTGCCAGCAGCTTAGGTCCGGGTAGGGGCACTGAAGCTTTCTTT
CDR3aa: CASSLGPGRGTEAFF

len: 17
abundance: .
d_gene: .
v_gene: TRBV7-3
j_gene: TRBJ2-5
CDR3nt: TGTGCCAGCAGCTTAATCGGTCGCCAGGGGGGTCAAGAGACCCAGTACTTC
CDR3aa: CASSLIGRQGGQETQYF

len: 15
abundance: .
d_gene: TRBD1
v_gene: TRBV7-2
j_gene: TRBJ1-1
CDR3nt: TGTGCCAGCAGCTTCACGACAGGGGTGAACACTGAAGCTTTCTTT
CDR3aa: CASSFTTGVNTEAFF

len: 15
abundance: .
d_gene: TRBD2
v_gene: TRBV15
j_gene: TRBJ2-1
CDR3nt: TGTGCCACCAGTACCGACCGGACTAGCGGGACGCCACAGTTCTTC
CDR3aa: CATSTDRTSGTPQFF

len: 14
abundance: .
d_gene: .
v_gene: TRBV28
j_gene: TRBJ1-2
CDR3nt: TGTGCCAGCAGTTTTAGCCGGTCTTCCTATGGCTACACCTTC
CDR3aa: CASSFSRSSYGYTF

len: 14
abundance: .
d_gene: .
v_gene: TRBV5-6
j_gene: TRBJ1-1
CDR3nt: TGTGCCAGCAGCTTGGTACAGGGTATGACTGAAGCTTTCTTT
CDR3aa: CASSLVQGMTEAFF

len: 13
abundance: .
d_gene: TRBD1
v_gene: TRBV7-2
j_gene: TRBJ2-7
CDR3nt: TGTGCCAGCAGCCTAGTCAGGGGGTACGAGCAGTACTTC
CDR3aa: CASSLVRGYEQYF

len: 15
abundance: .
d_gene: .
v_gene: TRBV2
j_gene: TRBJ1-1
CDR3nt: TGTGCCAGCAGCCCTACAGGACAGTGGGACACTGAAGCTTTCTTT
CDR3aa: CASSPTGQWDTEAFF

len: 15
abundance: .
d_gene: .
v_gene: TRBV7-2
j_gene: TRBJ2-4
CDR3nt: TGTGCCAGCAGCCTCGGAGCCGCAGCCAAAAACATTCAGTACTTC
CDR3aa: CASSLGAAAKNIQYF

len: 15
abundance: once
d_gene: .
v_gene: TRBV11-2
j_gene: TRBJ2-1
CDR3nt: TGTGCCAGCAGCTTAGGACCGGCAGCCTACAATGAGCAGTTCTTC
CDR3aa: CASSLGPAAYNEQFF

len: 15
abundance: .
d_gene: .
v_gene: TRBV7-2
j_gene: TRBJ1-5
CDR3nt: TGTGCCAGCAGCTTAGGGTCGGGAGGAGTTCAGCCCCAGCATTTT
CDR3aa: CASSLGSGGVQPQHF

len: 14
abundance: .
d_gene: .
v_gene: TRBV28
j_gene: TRBJ1-1
CDR3nt: TGTGCCAGCAGTTTAAAGGGCGGGGGGACTGAAGCTTTCTTT
CDR3aa: CASSLKGGGTEAFF

len: 17
abundance: .
d_gene: TRBD2
v_gene: TRBV7-9
j_gene: TRBJ2-1
CDR3nt: TGTGCCAGCAGCTTAGCGCCTAGCGGGAGGAGGTACAATGAGCAGTTCTTC
CDR3aa: CASSLAPSGRRYNEQFF

len: 16
abundance: .
d_gene: TRBD2
v_gene: TRBV5-4
j_gene: TRBJ2-7
CDR3nt: TGTGCCAGCAGCCCGTCCCTACTAGCGGGAGTGGGCGAGCAGTACTTC
CDR3aa: CASSPSLLAGVGEQYF

len: 15
abundance: .
d_gene: TRBD2
v_gene: TRBV14
j_gene: TRBJ2-5
CDR3nt: TGTGCCAGCAGCCAAGGGACTAGAAATCAAGAGACCCAGTACTTC
CDR3aa: CASSQGTRNQETQYF

len: 14
abundance: .
d_gene: TRBD1
v_gene: TRBV9
j_gene: TRBJ1-5
CDR3nt: TGTGCCAGCAGCGGACAGGGGAACAATCAGCCCCAGCATTTT
CDR3aa: CASSGQGNNQPQHF

len: 15
abundance: .
d_gene: .
v_gene: TRBV6-5
j_gene: TRBJ1-5
CDR3nt: TGTGCCAGCAGTCCAAAGGGGGTTAGCAATCAGCCCCAGCATTTT
CDR3aa: CASSPKGVSNQPQHF

len: 16
abundance: .
d_gene: .
v_gene: TRBV30
j_gene: TRBJ1-1
CDR3nt: TGTGCCTGGAGTGTACGGCGGGCTGGGGTTGACACTGAAGCTTTCTTT
CDR3aa: CAWSVRRAGVDTEAFF

len: 14
abundance: .
d_gene: .
v_gene: TRBV6-5
j_gene: TRBJ2-1
CDR3nt: TGTGCCAGCAGTCCCTACACGGGGGGCAGGGAGCAGTTCTTC
CDR3aa: CASSPYTGGREQFF

len: 16
abundance: .
d_gene: TRBD1
v_gene: TRBV4-3
j_gene: TRBJ1-1
CDR3nt: TGCGCCAGCAGCCAATATTCCGGCAGGGGGGACACTGAAGCTTTCTTT
CDR3aa: CASSQYSGRGDTEAFF

len: 11
abundance: .
d_gene: .
v_gene: TRBV11-1
j_gene: TRBJ2-7
CDR3nt: TGTGCCAGCAGCGCGCGTTACGAGCAGTACTTC
CDR3aa: CASSARYEQYF

len: 15
abundance: .
d_gene: .
v_gene: TRBV18
j_gene: TRBJ1-4
CDR3nt: TGTGCCAGCTCACCACCATCCAGGGAGGACGAAAAACTGTTTTTT
CDR3aa: CASSPPSREDEKLFF

len: 16
abundance: .
d_gene: .
v_gene: TRBV7-8
j_gene: TRBJ2-3
CDR3nt: TGTGCCAGCAGCTTAGCGGCTCGGGGGCCCGAAGATACGCAGTATTTT
CDR3aa: CASSLAARGPEDTQYF

len: 15
abundance: once
d_gene: .
v_gene: TRBV5-4
j_gene: TRBJ2-7
CDR3nt: TGTGCCAGCAGCTTGGGGTCTGGGGGCCCTTACGAGCAGTACTTC
CDR3aa: CASSLGSGGPYEQYF

len: 16
abundance: .
d_gene: .
v_gene: TRBV5-1
j_gene: TRBJ2-7
CDR3nt: TGCGCCAGCAGCTTGGCGGTAGGCCAGGGCGTCGACGAGCAGTACTTC
CDR3aa: CASSLAVGQGVDEQYF

len: 20
abundance: .
d_gene: TRBD1
v_gene: TRBV30
j_gene: TRBJ1-3
CDR3nt: TGTGCCTGGACCAATCTACGGGACAGGGGGAAGCGACCCTCTGGAAACACCATATATTTT
CDR3aa: CAWTNLRDRGKRPSGNTIYF

len: 14
abundance: .
d_gene: TRBD2
v_gene: TRBV27
j_gene: TRBJ2-1
CDR3nt: TGTGCCAGCACTTCCCCCGGGACTATTAATGAGCAGTTCTTC
CDR3aa: CASTSPGTINEQFF

len: 13
abundance: .
d_gene: TRBD2
v_gene: TRBV7-9
j_gene: TRBJ2-2
CDR3nt: TGTGCCAGCGGGACTAGAGCCTCCGGGGAGCTGTTTTTT
CDR3aa: CASGTRASGELFF

len: 14
abundance: .
d_gene: .
v_gene: TRBV6-5
j_gene: TRBJ1-1
CDR3nt: TGTGCCAGCAGTTACTCGGCAGGGAACACTGAAGCTTTCTTT
CDR3aa: CASSYSAGNTEAFF

len: 16
abundance: .
d_gene: .
v_gene: TRBV7-8
j_gene: TRBJ2-5
CDR3nt: TGTGCCAGCAGCCTTAAAAGCGGAATGGGGCAAGAGACCCAGTACTTC
CDR3aa: CASSLKSGMGQETQYF

len: 12
abundance: .
d_gene: .
v_gene: TRBV5-1
j_gene: TRBJ2-7
CDR3nt: TGCGCCAGCAGCTTGAACAGCTTCGAGCAGTACTTC
CDR3aa: CASSLNSFEQYF

len: 16
abundance: .
d_gene: TRBD2
v_gene: TRBV6-5
j_gene: TRBJ2-7
CDR3nt: TGTGCCAGCAGTTTGACTAGCGGGAGGTCAATCTACGAGCAGTACTTC
CDR3aa: CASSLTSGRSIYEQYF

len: 15
abundance: .
d_gene: .
v_gene: TRBV29-1
j_gene: TRBJ2-1
CDR3nt: TGCAGCGTCGCAGGTCCGGGGGTTTACTACAATGAGCAGTTCTTC
CDR3aa: CSVAGPGVYYNEQFF

len: 13
abundance: .
d_gene: .
v_gene: TRBV18
j_gene: TRBJ2-1
CDR3nt: TGTGCCAGCTCACCACAGGCTAGCAATGAGCAGTTCTTC
CDR3aa: CASSPQASNEQFF

len: 16
abundance: .
d_gene: TRBD2
v_gene: TRBV18
j_gene: TRBJ2-1
CDR3nt: TGTGCCAGCTCACCACGGGAGCTAGCGGGAGCGTCTGAGCAGTTCTTC
CDR3aa: CASSPRELAGASEQFF

len: 14
abundance: .
d_gene: .
v_gene: TRBV9
j_gene: TRBJ2-1
CDR3nt: TGTGCCAGCAGCGTAGGAGGAGACTACAATGAGCAGTTCTTC
CDR3aa: CASSVGGDYNEQFF

len: 16
abundance: .
d_gene: .
v_gene: TRBV7-9
j_gene: TRBJ2-3
CDR3nt: TGTGCCAGCAGCCTAGGGGCGGGACGGACTCAGGATACGCAGTATTTT
CDR3aa: CASSLGAGRTQDTQYF

len: 13
abundance: .
d_gene: TRBD2
v_gene: TRBV6-5
j_gene: TRBJ2-1
CDR3nt: TGTGCCAGCAGGGAACTAGCGGACAATGAGCAGTTCTTC
CDR3aa: CASRELADNEQFF

len: 15
abundance: .
d_gene: .
v_gene: TRBV14
j_gene: TRBJ2-5
CDR3nt: TGTGCCAGCAGCCAAGGACTCTCATATAACGGGGCCCAGTACTTC
CDR3aa: CASSQGLSYNGAQYF

len: 12
abundance: .
d_gene: .
v_gene: TRBV29-1
j_gene: TRBJ1-1
CDR3nt: TGCAGCGTTTTGGGGGAGAACACTGAAGCTTTCTTT
CDR3aa: CSVLGENTEAFF

len: 13
abundance: .
d_gene: .
v_gene: TRBV7-9
j_gene: TRBJ1-2
CDR3nt: TGTGCCAGCAGCTTAGACAAAAACTATGGCTACACCTTC
CDR3aa: CASSLDKNYGYTF

len: 14
abundance: .
d_gene: .
v_gene: TRBV19
j_gene: TRBJ2-5
CDR3nt: TGTGCCAGTAGTATAGCGGCAGGCTCGGAGACCCAGTACTTC
CDR3aa: CASSIAAGSETQYF

len: 10
abundance: once
d_gene: .
v_gene: TRBV21-1
j_gene: TRBJ2-7
CDR3nt: TGTGCCAGCAGCAGCTACGAGCAGTACTTC
CDR3aa: CASSSYEQYF

len: 16
abundance: .
d_gene: TRBD2
v_gene: TRBV5-1
j_gene: TRBJ2-1
CDR3nt: TGCGCCAGCAGTCTTCCACTAGCGGGAGGGCTTAATGAGCAGTTCTTC
CDR3aa: CASSLPLAGGLNEQFF

len: 14
abundance: .
d_gene: .
v_gene: TRBV9
j_gene: TRBJ2-1
CDR3nt: TGTGCCAGCAGCGCAGATCCCTCTAGCCATGAGCAGTTCTTC
CDR3aa: CASSADPSSHEQFF

len: 16
abundance: .
d_gene: .
v_gene: TRBV2
j_gene: TRBJ2-2
CDR3nt: TGTGCCAGCAGTTTAGGACGCAGGGATAACACCGGGGAGCTGTTTTTT
CDR3aa: CASSLGRRDNTGELFF

len: 16
abundance: .
d_gene: TRBD2
v_gene: TRBV19
j_gene: TRBJ2-2
CDR3nt: TGTGCCAGTAGTTTAACTAGCGGGGTCGTCACCGGGGAGCTGTTTTTT
CDR3aa: CASSLTSGVVTGELFF

len: 15
abundance: .
d_gene: .
v_gene: TRBV4-2
j_gene: TRBJ2-1
CDR3nt: TGTGCCAGCAGTCCTGAGACTAGGTCCTACAATGAGCAGTTCTTC
CDR3aa: CASSPETRSYNEQFF

len: 14
abundance: .
d_gene: .
v_gene: TRBV29-1
j_gene: TRBJ2-1
CDR3nt: TGCAGCGTTGAAGATGGCGGGCAGGGCAATGAGCAGTTCTTC
CDR3aa: CSVEDGGQGNEQFF

len: 17
abundance: .
d_gene: .
v_gene: TRBV5-1
j_gene: TRBJ2-1
CDR3nt: TGCGCCAGCAGCTTCGAACCCGGAGGTGGGGTGGTAAATGAGCAGTTCTTC
CDR3aa: CASSFEPGGGVVNEQFF

len: 16
abundance: .
d_gene: TRBD2
v_gene: TRBV7-2
j_gene: TRBJ2-5
CDR3nt: TGTGCCAGCAGCTTAGAGTCGCTAGCGGGGGGGGAGACCCAGTACTTC
CDR3aa: CASSLESLAGGETQYF

len: 13
abundance: .
d_gene: .
v_gene: TRBV28
j_gene: TRBJ2-7
CDR3nt: TGTGCCAGCAGGACAGGACAAAACTACGAGCAGTACTTC
CDR3aa: CASRTGQNYEQYF

len: 15
abundance: .
d_gene: .
v_gene: TRBV10-3
j_gene: TRBJ1-3
CDR3nt: TGTGCCATCAGTGCCGGTGCCGGCTCTGGAAACACCATATATTTT
CDR3aa: CAISAGAGSGNTIYF

len: 11
abundance: .
d_gene: .
v_gene: TRBV7-2
j_gene: TRBJ2-1
CDR3nt: TGTGCCAGCAGCGAGTACAATGAGCAGTTCTTC
CDR3aa: CASSEYNEQFF

len: 14
abundance: .
d_gene: TRBD1
v_gene: TRBV19
j_gene: TRBJ2-7
CDR3nt: TGTGCCAGTAGTGTCGTAGGGGGCGAAAACGAGCAGTACTTC
CDR3aa: CASSVVGGENEQYF

len: 14
abundance: .
d_gene: .
v_gene: TRBV7-2
j_gene: TRBJ2-1
CDR3nt: TGTGCCAGCAGCTTAAGCTCCGCCTACAATGAGCAGTTCTTC
CDR3aa: CASSLSSAYNEQFF

len: 15
abundance: .
d_gene: .
v_gene: TRBV29-1
j_gene: TRBJ2-3
CDR3nt: TGCAGCGTTGAGGCGGAGGGGCCCGGGACAGATACGCAGTATTTT
CDR3aa: CSVEAEGPGTDTQYF

len: 15
abundance: .
d_gene: .
v_gene: TRBV5-4
j_gene: TRBJ2-1
CDR3nt: TGTGCCAGCAGCTTGGGTGGGGGCGAGTTCAATGAGCAGTTCTTC
CDR3aa: CASSLGGGEFNEQFF